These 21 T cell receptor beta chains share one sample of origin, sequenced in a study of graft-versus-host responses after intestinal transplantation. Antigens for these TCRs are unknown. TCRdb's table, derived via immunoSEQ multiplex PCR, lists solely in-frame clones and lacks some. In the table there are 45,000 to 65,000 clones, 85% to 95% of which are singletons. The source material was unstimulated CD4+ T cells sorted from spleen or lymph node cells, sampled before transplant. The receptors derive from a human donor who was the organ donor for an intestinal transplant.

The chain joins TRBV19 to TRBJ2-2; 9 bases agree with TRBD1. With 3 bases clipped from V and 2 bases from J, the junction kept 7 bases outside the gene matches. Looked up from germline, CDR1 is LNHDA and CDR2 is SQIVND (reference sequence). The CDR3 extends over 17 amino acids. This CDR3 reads CASSIHLQGANTGELFF. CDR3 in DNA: TGTGCCAGTAGTATTCACTTACAGGGGGCAAACACCGGGGAGCTGTTTTTT.

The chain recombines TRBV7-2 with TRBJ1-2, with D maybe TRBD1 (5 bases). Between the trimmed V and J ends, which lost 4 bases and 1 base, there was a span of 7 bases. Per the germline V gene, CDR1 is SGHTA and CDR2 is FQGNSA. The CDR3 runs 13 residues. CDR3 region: CASSWGSNYGYTF. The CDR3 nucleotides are TGTGCCAGCAGCTGGGGGAGTAACTATGGCTACACCTTC.

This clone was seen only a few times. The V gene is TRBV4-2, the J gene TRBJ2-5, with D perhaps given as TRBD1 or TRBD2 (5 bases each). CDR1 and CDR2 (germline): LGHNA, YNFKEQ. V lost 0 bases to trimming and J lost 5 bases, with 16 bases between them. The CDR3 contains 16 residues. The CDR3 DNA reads TGTGCCAGCAGCCAAGAAAACAGGCGGGCGAAGGAGACCCAGTACTTC. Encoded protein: CASSQENRRAKETQYF.

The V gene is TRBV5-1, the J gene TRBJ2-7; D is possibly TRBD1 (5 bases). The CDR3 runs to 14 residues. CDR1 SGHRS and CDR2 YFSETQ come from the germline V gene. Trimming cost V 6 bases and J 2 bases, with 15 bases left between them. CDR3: CASNRKGPTYEQYF. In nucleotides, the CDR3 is TGCGCCAGCAACAGGAAAGGACCAACCTACGAGCAGTACTTC.

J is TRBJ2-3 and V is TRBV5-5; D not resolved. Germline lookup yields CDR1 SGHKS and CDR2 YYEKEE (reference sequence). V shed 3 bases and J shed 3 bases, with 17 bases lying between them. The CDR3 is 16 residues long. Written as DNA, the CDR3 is TGTGCCAGCAGCTACGACGGAGATTTTTGGACAGATACGCAGTATTTT. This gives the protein CASSYDGDFWTDTQYF.

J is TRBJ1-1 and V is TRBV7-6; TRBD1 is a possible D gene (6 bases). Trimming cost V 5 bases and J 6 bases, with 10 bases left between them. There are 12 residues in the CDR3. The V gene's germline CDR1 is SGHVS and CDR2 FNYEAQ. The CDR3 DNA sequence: TGTGCCAGCAGCGCTACAGGGTCTGAAGCTTTCTTT. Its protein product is CASSATGSEAFF.

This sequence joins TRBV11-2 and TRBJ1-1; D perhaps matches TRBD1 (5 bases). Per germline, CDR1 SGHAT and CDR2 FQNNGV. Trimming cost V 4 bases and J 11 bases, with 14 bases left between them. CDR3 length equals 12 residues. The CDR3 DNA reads TGTGCCAGCAGCTCCCCAAGGGACGGTGCTTTCTTT. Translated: CASSSPRDGAFF.

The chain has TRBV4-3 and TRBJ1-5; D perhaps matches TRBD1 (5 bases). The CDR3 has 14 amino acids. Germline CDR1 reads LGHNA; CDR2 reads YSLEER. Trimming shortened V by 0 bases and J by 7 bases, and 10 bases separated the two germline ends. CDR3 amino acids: CASSQDTRVQPQHF. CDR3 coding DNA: TGCGCCAGCAGCCAAGACACCAGGGTACAGCCCCAGCATTTT.

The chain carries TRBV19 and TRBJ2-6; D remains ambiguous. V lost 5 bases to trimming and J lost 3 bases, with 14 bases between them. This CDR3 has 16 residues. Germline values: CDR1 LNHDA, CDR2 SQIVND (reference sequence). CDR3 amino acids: CASSFFSGGGANVLTF. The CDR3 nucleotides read TGTGCCAGTAGTTTTTTTTCGGGTGGTGGGGCCAACGTCCTGACTTTC.

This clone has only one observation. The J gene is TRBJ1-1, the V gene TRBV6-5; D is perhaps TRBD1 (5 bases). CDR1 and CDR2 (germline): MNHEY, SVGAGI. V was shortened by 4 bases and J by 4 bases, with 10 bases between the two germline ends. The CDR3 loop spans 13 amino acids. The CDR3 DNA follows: TGTGCCAGCAGTTTCGGGGGAATCACTGAAGCTTTCTTT. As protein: CASSFGGITEAFF.

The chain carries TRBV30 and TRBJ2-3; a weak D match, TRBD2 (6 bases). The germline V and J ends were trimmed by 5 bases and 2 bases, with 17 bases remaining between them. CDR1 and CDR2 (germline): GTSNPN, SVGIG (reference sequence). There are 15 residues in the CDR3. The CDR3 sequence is CAWASERTNTDTQYF. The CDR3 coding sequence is TGTGCCTGGGCCTCCGAGAGGACTAACACAGATACGCAGTATTTT.

Here the CDR3 DNA reads TGTGCCAGCAGCCTAGAAGCAGTGAACACTGAAGCTTTCTTT. Amino acid sequence: CASSLEAVNTEAFF. This chain joins TRBV5-4 and TRBJ1-1; D gene ambiguous. Trimming took 4 bases from V and 0 from J, leaving 10 bases between them. This CDR3 comprises 14 residues. CDR1 and CDR2 from the germline V gene are SGHNT and YYREEE (reference sequence).

The CDR3 reads CASSGDRGRSTEAFF. The CDR3 nucleotides read TGTGCCAGCAGTGGGGACAGGGGAAGGTCCACTGAAGCTTTCTTT. The genes are TRBV6-1 and TRBJ1-1; 10 bases map to TRBD1. Per germline, CDR1 MNHNS and CDR2 SASEGT. V lost 4 bases and J lost 4; bases outside the gene matches: 6. The CDR3 has 15 amino acids.

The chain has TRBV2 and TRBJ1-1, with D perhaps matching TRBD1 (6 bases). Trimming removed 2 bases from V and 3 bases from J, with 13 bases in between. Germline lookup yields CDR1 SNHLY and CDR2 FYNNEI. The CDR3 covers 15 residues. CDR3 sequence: CASSEQGQGHTEAFF. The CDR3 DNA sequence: TGTGCCAGCAGTGAACAAGGGCAGGGGCACACTGAAGCTTTCTTT.

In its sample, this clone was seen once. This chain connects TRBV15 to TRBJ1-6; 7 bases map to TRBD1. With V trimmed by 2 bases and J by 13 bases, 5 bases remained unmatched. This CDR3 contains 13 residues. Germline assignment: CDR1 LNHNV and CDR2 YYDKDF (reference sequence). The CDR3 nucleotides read TGTGCCACCAGCAGAACCGACAGGGACCCCCTCCACTTT. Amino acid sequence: CATSRTDRDPLHF.

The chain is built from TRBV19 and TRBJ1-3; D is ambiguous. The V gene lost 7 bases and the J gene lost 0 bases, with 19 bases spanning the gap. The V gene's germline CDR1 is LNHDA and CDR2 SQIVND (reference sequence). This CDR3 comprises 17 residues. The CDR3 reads CASTRMAVTFSGNTIYF. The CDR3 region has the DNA TGTGCCAGTACTCGGATGGCAGTCACATTCTCTGGAAACACCATATATTTT.

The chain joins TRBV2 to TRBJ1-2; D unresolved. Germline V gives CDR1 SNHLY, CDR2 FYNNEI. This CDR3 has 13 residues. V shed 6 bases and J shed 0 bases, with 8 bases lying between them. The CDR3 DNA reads TGTGCCAGCAGCCTGGAAGCTAACTATGGCTACACCTTC. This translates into CASSLEANYGYTF.

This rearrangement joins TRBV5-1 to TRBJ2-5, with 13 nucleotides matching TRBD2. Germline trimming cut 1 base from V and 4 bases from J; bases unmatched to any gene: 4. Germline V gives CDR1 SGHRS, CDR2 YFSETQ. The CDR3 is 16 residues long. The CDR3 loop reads CASSLTSGGARETQYF. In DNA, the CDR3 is TGCGCCAGCAGCTTGACTAGCGGGGGGGCTAGAGAGACCCAGTACTTC.

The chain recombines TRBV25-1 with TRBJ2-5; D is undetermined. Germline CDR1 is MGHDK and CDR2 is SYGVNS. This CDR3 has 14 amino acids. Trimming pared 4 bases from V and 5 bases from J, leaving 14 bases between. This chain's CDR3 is CASSVDLVSETQYF. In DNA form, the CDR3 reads TGTGCCAGCAGTGTGGACCTAGTAAGCGAGACCCAGTACTTC. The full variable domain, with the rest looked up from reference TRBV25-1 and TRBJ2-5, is EADIYQTPRYLVIGTGKKITLECSQTMGHDKMYWYQQDPGMELHLIHYSYGVNSTEKGDLSSESTVSRIRTEHFPLTLESARPSHTSQYLCASSVDLVSETQYFGPGTRLLVL.

This chain's CDR3 is CASAWRGGATDTQYF. DNA for the CDR3: TGTGCCAGCGCCTGGCGAGGGGGGGCCACAGATACGCAGTATTTT. The chain employs TRBV7-2 and TRBJ2-3; D may be TRBD2 (7 bases). This CDR3 comprises 15 residues. CDR1 is SGHTA, CDR2 FQGNSA, per germline. Trimming removed 8 bases from V and 2 bases from J, with 17 bases in between.

CDR3 nucleotide sequence: TGCGCCAGCAGCCAAGATCCGTTTCCGCGCGTCCCGACAGATACGCAGTATTTT. Residues: CASSQDPFPRVPTDTQYF. V usage is TRBV4-1 and J usage is TRBJ2-3, with no clear D. Germline assignment: CDR1 MGHRA and CDR2 YSYEKL. Deletions cut 0 bases from V and 3 bases from J, with 19 bases between. CDR3 length equals 18 residues.